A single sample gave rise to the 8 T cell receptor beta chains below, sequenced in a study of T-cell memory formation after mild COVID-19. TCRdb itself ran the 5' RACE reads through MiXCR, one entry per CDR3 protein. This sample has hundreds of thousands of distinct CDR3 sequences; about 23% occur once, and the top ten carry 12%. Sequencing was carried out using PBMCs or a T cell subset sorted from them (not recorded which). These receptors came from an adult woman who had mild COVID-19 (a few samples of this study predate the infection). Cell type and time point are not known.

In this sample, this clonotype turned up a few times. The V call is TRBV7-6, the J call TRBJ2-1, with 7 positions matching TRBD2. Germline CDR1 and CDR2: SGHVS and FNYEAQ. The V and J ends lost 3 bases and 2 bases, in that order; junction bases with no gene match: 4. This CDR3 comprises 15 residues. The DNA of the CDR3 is TGTGCCAGCAGCTTTTCACTAGCGCCCTACAATGAGCAGTTCTTC. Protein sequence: CASSFSLAPYNEQFF.

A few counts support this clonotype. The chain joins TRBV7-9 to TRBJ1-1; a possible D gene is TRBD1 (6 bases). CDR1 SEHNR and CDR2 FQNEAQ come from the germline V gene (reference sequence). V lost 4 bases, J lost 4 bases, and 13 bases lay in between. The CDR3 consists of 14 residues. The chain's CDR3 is CASSSIEGGTEAFF. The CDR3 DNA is TGTGCCAGCAGCTCCATCGAGGGGGGCACTGAAGCTTTCTTT.

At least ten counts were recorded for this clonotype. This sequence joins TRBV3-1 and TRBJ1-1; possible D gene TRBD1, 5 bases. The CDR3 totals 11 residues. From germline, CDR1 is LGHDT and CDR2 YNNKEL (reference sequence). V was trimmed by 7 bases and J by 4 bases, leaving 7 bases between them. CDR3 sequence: CASIGGTEAFF. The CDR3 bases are TGTGCCAGCATTGGGGGCACTGAAGCTTTCTTT.

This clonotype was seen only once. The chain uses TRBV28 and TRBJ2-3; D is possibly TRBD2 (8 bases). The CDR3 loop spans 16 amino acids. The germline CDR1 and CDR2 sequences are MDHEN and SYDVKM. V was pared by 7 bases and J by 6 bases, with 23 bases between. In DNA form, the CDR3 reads TGTGCCAGCAATCCCCCCGGGAGGGGGCTCCGCGATACGCAGTATTTT. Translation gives CASNPPGRGLRDTQYF.

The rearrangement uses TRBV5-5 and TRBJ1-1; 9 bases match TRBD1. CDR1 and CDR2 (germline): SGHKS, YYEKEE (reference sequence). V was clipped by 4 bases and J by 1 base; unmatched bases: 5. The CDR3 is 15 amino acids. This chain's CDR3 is CASSTKQGANTEAFF. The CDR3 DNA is TGTGCCAGCAGCACCAAACAGGGGGCGAACACTGAAGCTTTCTTT. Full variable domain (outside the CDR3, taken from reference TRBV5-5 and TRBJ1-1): DAGVTQSPTHLIKTRGQQVTLRCSPISGHKSVSWYQQVLGQGPQFIFQYYEKEERGRGNFPDRFSARQFPNYSSELNVNALLLGDSALYLCASSTKQGANTEAFFGQGTRLTVV.

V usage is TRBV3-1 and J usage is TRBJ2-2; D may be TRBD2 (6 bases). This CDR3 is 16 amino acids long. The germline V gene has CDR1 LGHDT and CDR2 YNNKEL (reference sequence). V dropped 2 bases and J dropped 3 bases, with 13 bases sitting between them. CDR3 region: CASSQSRTKHTGELFF. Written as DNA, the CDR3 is TGTGCCAGCAGCCAATCCCGGACTAAGCACACCGGGGAGCTGTTTTTT.

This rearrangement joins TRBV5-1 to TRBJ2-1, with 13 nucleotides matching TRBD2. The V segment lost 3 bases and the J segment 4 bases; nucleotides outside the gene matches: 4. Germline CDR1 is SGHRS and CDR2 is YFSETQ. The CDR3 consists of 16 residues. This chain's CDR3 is CASSSKLAGGYNEQFF. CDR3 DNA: TGCGCCAGCAGCTCCAAACTAGCGGGGGGGTACAATGAGCAGTTCTTC.

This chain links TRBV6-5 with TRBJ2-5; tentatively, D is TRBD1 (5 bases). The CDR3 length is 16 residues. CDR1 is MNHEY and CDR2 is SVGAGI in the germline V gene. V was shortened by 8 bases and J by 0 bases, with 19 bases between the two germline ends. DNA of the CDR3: TGTGCCAGCCCGTGCCCCCAACAGGAGTACCAAGAGACCCAGTACTTC. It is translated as CASPCPQQEYQETQYF.